This TCR beta chain stems from a study of cytomegalovirus exposure and HLA in healthy donors. The table came from immunoSEQ multiplex PCR; TCRdb's copy has only in-frame clones and leaves some out. The sample holds about 110,000 clones, approximately 85% seen once. The CDR3 totals 16 residues. The germline V gene has CDR1 SGHRS and CDR2 YFSETQ. Trimming cost V 5 bases and J 0 bases, with 18 bases left between them. The chain recombines TRBV5-1 with TRBJ2-7; weak D call: TRBD2 (7 bases). The sequenced sample consisted of PBMCs. The source is a woman aged 18-29 years in good health and CMV-seronegative. DNA of the CDR3: TGCGCCAGCAGAATCGGGGGGCAGGGCAGCTCCTACGAGCAGTACTTC. The encoded protein is CASRIGGQGSSYEQYF.